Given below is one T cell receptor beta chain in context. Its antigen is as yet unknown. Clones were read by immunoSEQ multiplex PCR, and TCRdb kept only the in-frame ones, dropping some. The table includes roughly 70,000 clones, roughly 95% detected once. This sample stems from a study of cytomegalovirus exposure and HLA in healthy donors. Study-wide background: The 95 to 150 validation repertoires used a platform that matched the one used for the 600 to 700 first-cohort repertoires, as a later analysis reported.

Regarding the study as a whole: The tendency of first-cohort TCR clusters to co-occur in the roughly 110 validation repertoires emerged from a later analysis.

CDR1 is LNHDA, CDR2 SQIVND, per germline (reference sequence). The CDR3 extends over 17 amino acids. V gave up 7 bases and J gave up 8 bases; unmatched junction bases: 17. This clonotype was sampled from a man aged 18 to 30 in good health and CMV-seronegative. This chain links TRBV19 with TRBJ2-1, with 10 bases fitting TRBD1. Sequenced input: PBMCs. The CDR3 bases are TGTGCCAGTACCAATGGAGTGACAGGGGGCCCTCGGGATGAGCAGTTCTTC. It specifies CASTNGVTGGPRDEQFF.